The T cell receptor (beta chain) described here comes from a study of T cell responses to AZD1222 COVID-19 vaccine. Only in-frame clones appear in the TCRdb table, and some are missing; sequencing was by immunoSEQ multiplex PCR. The sample lists around 160,000 clones, around nine tenths occurring once. The CDR3 runs 14 residues. The ends were cut back, 5 bases at V and 4 bases at J, with 10 bases in the middle. The germline gives CDR1 SGHRS, CDR2 YFSETQ. This sample comprised peripheral blood, obtained on day 0 of AZD1222 vaccination. The chain uses TRBV5-1 and TRBJ1-6; D ambiguous. This TCR was sampled from an adult in good health. CDR3 in DNA: TGCGCCAGCAGGCTGACATCTTATAATTCACCCCTCCACTTT. Translation gives CASRLTSYNSPLHF.